This TCR beta chain was sequenced for a study of monozygotic twins with inflammatory bowel disease. Study-level points and caveats: Immunosuppressive treatments were not uniform, and this may have added variability to patient repertoires.

The quantity of total RNA per TCR library was about 3,300 ng. Template switching introduced UMIs that contain a 6-nucleotide sample barcode. TCRalpha and TCRbeta cDNA underwent two nested PCRs of 16 and 9 cycles. After re-calling the 5' RACE reads, TCRdb lists one entry per CDR3 protein, DNA absent. This listing includes approximately 300,000 distinct CDR3 sequences. This CDR3 has 12 residues. With respect to this clonotype: Its antigen is still unknown.

This TCR was sampled from a human donor with ulcerative colitis or Crohn's disease, or a healthy co-twin of an affected twin (not recorded which). The sequenced material came from blood. J is TRBJ1-1 and V is TRBV12-3 or TRBV12-4. The CDR3 sequence is CASSPDIAEAFF.